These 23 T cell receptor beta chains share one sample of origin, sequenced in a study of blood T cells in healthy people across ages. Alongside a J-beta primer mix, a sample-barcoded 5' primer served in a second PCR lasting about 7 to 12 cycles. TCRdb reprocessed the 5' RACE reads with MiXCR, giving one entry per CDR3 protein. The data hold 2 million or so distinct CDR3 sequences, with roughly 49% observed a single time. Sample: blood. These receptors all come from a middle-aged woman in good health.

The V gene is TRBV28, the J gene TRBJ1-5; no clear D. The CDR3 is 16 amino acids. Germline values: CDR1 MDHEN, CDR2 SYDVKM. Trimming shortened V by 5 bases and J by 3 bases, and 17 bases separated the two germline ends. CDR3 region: CASSTTLVGDNQPQHF. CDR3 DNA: TGTGCCAGCAGTACCACCCTAGTCGGTGACAATCAGCCCCAGCATTTT. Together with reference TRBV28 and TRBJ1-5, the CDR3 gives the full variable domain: DVKVTQSSRYLVKRTGEKVFLECVQDMDHENMFWYRQDPGLGLRLIYFSYDVKMKEKGDIPEGYSVSREKKERFSLILESASTNQTSMYLCASSTTLVGDNQPQHFGDGTRLSIL.

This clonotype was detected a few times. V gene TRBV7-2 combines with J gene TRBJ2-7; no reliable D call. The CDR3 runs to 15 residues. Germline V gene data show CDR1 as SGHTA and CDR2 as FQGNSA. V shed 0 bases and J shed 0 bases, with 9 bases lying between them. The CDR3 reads CASSLAPGISYEQYF. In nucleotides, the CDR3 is TGTGCCAGCAGCTTAGCGCCGGGCATCTCCTACGAGCAGTACTTC.

The CDR3 coding sequence is TGCAGTGCTAGGGAGGGGAGATTTAGCACCGGGGAGCTGTTTTTT. Translated, it gives CSAREGRFSTGELFF. The rearrangement uses TRBV20-1 and TRBJ2-2; D may be TRBD2 (6 bases). V shed 3 bases and J shed 4 bases, with 15 bases lying between them. This CDR3 has 15 amino acids. Per germline, CDR1 DFQATT and CDR2 SNEGSKA (reference sequence).

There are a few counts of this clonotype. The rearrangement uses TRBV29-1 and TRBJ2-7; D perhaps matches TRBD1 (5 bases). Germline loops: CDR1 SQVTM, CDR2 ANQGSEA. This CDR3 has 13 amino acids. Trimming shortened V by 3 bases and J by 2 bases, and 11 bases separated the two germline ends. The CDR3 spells CSVDWGSPYEQYF. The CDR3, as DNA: TGCAGCGTTGATTGGGGCAGCCCCTACGAGCAGTACTTC.

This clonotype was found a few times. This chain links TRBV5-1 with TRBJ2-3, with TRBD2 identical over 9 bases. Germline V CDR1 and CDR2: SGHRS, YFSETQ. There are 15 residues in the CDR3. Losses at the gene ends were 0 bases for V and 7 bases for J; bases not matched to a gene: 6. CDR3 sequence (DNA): TGCGCCAGCAGCTTGGACGCGGGGGGGCTGAATACGCAGTATTTT. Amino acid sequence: CASSLDAGGLNTQYF. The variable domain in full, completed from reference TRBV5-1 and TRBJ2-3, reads KAGVTQTPRYLIKTRGQQVTLSCSPISGHRSVSWYQQTPGQGLQFLFEYFSETQRNKGNFPGRFSGRQFSNSRSEMNVSTLELGDSALYLCASSLDAGGLNTQYFGPGTRLTVL.

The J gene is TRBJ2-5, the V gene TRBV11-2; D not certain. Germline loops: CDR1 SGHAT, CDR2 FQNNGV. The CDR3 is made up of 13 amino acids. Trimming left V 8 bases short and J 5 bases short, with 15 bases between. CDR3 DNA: TGTGCCAGCTCCAGAAGTACGGGCGAGACCCAGTACTTC. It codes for CASSRSTGETQYF.

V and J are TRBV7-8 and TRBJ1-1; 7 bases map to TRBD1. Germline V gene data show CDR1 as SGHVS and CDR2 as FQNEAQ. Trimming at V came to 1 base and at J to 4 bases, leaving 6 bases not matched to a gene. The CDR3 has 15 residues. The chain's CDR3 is CASSLVRGLLTEAFF. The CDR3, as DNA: TGTGCCAGCAGCTTAGTCAGGGGGTTGCTCACTGAAGCTTTCTTT.

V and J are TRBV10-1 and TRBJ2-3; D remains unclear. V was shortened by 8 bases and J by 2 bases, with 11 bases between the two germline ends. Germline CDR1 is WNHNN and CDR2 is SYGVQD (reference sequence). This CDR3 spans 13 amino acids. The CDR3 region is CASSTDNTDTQYF. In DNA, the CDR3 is TGCGCCAGCTCCACCGATAACACAGATACGCAGTATTTT.

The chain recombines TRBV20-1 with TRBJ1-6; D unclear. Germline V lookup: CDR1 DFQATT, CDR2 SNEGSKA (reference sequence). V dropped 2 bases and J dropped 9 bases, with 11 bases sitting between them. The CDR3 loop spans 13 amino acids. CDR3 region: CSARLRLGSPLHF. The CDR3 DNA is TGCAGTGCTAGACTGCGGTTGGGTTCACCCCTCCACTTT.

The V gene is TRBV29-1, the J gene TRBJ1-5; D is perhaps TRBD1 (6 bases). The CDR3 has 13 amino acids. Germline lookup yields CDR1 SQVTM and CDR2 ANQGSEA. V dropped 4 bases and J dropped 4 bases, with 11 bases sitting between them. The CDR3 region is CSVAGTQNQPQHF. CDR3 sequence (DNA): TGCAGCGTTGCCGGGACACAAAATCAGCCCCAGCATTTT.

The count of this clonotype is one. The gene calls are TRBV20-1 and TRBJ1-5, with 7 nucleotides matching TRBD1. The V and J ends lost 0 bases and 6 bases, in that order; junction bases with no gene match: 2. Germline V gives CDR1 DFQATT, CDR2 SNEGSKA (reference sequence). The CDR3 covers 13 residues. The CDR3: CSARETGVQPQHF. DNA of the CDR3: TGCAGTGCTAGAGAAACAGGGGTTCAGCCCCAGCATTTT.

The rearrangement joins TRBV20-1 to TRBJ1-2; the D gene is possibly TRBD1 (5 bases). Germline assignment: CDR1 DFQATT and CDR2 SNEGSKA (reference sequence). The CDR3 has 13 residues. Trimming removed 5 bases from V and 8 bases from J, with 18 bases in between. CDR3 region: CSAASRGLNGYTF. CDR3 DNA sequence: TGCAGTGCTGCTTCTAGGGGTTTAAACGGCTACACCTTC.

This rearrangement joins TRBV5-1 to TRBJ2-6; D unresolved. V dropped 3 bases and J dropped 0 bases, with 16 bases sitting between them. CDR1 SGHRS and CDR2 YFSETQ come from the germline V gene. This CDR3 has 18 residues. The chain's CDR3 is CASSSRRQQSSGANVLTF. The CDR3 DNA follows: TGCGCCAGCAGCTCCAGACGGCAACAAAGCTCTGGGGCCAACGTCCTGACTTTC. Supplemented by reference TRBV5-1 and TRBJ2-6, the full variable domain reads KAGVTQTPRYLIKTRGQQVTLSCSPISGHRSVSWYQQTPGQGLQFLFEYFSETQRNKGNFPGRFSGRQFSNSRSEMNVSTLELGDSALYLCASSSRRQQSSGANVLTFGAGSRLTVL.

CDR3: CASDSSGANVLTF. The CDR3 DNA reads TGTGCCAGCGATAGTTCTGGGGCCAACGTCCTGACTTTC. V gene TRBV6-1 combines with J gene TRBJ2-6; D gene unclear. The CDR3 sequence is 13 residues long. Germline V gene sequence: CDR1 MNHNS, CDR2 SASEGT. Trimming removed 8 bases from V and 1 base from J, with 6 bases in between.

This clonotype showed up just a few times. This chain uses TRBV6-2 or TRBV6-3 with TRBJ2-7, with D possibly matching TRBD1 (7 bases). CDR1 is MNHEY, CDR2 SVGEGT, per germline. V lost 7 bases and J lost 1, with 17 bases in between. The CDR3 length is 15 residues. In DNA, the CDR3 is TGTGCCAGCACCCCTGGCGGGACAGCTTCCTACGAGCAGTACTTC. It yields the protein CASTPGGTASYEQYF.

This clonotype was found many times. DNA of the CDR3: TGTGCCAGCAGCGTAGAGGGGGGCACAGATACGCAGTATTTT. This translates into CASSVEGGTDTQYF. The J gene is TRBJ2-3, the V gene TRBV9, with D maybe TRBD1 (6 bases). The germline V gene has CDR1 SGDLS and CDR2 YYNGEE. Trimming took off 0 bases at V and 1 base at J, with 6 bases between the two ends. This CDR3 is built from 14 residues.

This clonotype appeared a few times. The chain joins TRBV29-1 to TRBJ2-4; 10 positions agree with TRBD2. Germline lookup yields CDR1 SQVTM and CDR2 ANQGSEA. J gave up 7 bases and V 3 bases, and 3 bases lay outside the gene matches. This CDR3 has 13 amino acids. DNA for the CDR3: TGCAGCGTTGAGAAGCGGGGGGGGAACATTCAGTACTTC. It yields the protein CSVEKRGGNIQYF.

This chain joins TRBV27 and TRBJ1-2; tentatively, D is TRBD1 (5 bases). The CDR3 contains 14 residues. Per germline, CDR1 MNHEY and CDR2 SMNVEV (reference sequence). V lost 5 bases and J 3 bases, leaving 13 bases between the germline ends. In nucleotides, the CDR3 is TGTGCCAGCAGTACTCGGACGGGGGACTATGGCTACACCTTC. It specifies CASSTRTGDYGYTF.

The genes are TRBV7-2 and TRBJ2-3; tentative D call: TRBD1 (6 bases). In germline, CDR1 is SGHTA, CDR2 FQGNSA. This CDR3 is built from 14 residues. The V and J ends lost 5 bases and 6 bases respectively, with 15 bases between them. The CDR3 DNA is TGTGCCAGCAGCCAGGACAGATCCCCGGATACGCAGTATTTT. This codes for CASSQDRSPDTQYF.

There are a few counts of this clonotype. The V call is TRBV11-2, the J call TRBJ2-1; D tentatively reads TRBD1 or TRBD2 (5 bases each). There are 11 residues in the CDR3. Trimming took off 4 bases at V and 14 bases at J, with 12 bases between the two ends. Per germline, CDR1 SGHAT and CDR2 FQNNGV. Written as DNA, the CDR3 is TGTGCCAGCAGCTCCGGGACCTTGAAGTTCTTC. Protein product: CASSSGTLKFF. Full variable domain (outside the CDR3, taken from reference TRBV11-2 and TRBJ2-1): EAGVAQSPRYKIIEKRQSVAFWCNPISGHATLYWYQQILGQGPKLLIQFQNNGVVDDSQLPKDRFSAERLKGVDSTLKIQPAKLEDSAVYLCASSSGTLKFFGPGTRLTVL.

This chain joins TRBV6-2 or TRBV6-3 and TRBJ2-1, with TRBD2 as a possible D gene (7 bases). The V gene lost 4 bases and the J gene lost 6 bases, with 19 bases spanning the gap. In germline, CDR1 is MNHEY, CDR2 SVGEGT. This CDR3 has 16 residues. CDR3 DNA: TGTGCCAGCAGTTCCGGCGGCGGGGGCGAATCCAATGAGCAGTTCTTC. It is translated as CASSSGGGGESNEQFF.

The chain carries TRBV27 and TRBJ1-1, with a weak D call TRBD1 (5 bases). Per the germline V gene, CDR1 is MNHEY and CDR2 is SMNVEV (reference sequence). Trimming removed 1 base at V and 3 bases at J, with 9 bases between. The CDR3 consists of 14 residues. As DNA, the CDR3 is TGTGCCAGCAGTTTATGGGGCGGAGACACTGAAGCTTTCTTT. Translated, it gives CASSLWGGDTEAFF.

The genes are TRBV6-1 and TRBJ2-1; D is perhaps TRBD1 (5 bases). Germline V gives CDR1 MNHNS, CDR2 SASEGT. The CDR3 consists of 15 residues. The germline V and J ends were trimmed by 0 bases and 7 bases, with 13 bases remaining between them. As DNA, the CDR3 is TGTGCCAGCAGTGAAGCGGCCAGGGTATCGAATGAGCAGTTCTTC. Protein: CASSEAARVSNEQFF.